This T cell receptor beta chain was documented in a study of blood T cell repertoires in COVID-19. At the level of the study: In each case, the material was cDNA or gDNA derived from T cells, B-cell-depleted T cells, or PBMCs.

The CDR3 spans 16 residues. Per germline, CDR1 MGHRA and CDR2 YSYEKL. Trimming took off 7 bases at V and 0 bases at J, with 15 bases between the two ends. In the original workflow: Scientists estimated how many nucleated cells there were by amplifying reference gene primers. The repertoire was sequenced with immunoSEQ multiplex PCR; TCRdb's copy has only in-frame clones and lacks some. The V and J calls and clone size come from that table; D and trimming were worked out from the DNA. The top ten hold roughly 4.5% of the sample, which has roughly 320,000 clones, just over 85% seen once. This clone appeared once. Those who participated ranged in age from roughly 18 to 100 years and resided in approximately 23 US areas. Donors were grouped by their self-reported clinical history.

Sequencing was performed on PBMCs or T cells enriched from blood (not recorded which). This sequence originates from a man aged 25 to 45 who had recovered from COVID-19. This chain connects TRBV4-1 to TRBJ1-4; D is uncertain. The chain's CDR3 is CASTRGSGATNEKLFF. The CDR3 DNA follows: TGCGCCAGCACCCGAGGGAGTGGTGCAACTAATGAAAAACTGTTTTTT.